The 16 T cell receptor beta chains below all came from one sample that was sequenced in a study of blood T cell repertoires in COVID-19 (dated by TCRdb to about 2020). Library preparation used the immunoSEQ multiplex PCR assay. TCRdb took this table from immuneACCESS and kept in-frame rearrangements with V and J called. Such tables lack part of the clones; where checked against another copy, unresolved V genes explain under half of the gap, and the rest is unexplained. The sample table holds 250,000 to 400,000 clones, of which approximately 90% were seen once. The ten largest clones add up to roughly 1.7% of the sample. The specimen sequenced was peripheral blood. Every receptor here comes from a woman younger than 45 with COVID-19, enrolled during active disease.

A word on this clone: At the DNA level, this CDR3 is encoded by other sequences in the same sample as well. This chain uses TRBV18 with TRBJ1-3, with D tentatively TRBD1 (5 bases). CDR3 size: 14 residues. CDR1 is KGHSH, CDR2 LQKENI, per germline. Trimming pared 1 base from V and 4 bases from J, leaving 8 bases between. DNA of the CDR3: TGTGCCAGCTCACCACAGGGGTCGGGAAACACCATATATTTT. Amino acids: CASSPQGSGNTIYF.

The chain has TRBV19 and TRBJ1-5, with TRBD1 identical over 9 bases. The V and J ends lost 3 bases and 4 bases, in that order; junction bases with no gene match: 7. The CDR3 loop spans 16 amino acids. Germline V CDR1 and CDR2: LNHDA, SQIVND (reference sequence). CDR3 bases: TGTGCCAGTAGTATCAAACAGGGGGCTCTAAATCAGCCCCAGCATTTT. Amino acids: CASSIKQGALNQPQHF.

The chain employs TRBV12-3 or TRBV12-4 and TRBJ1-4; perhaps TRBD1 as D (6 bases). This CDR3 is built from 13 residues. V was shortened by 0 bases and J by 13 bases, with 12 bases between the two germline ends. Here the CDR3 DNA reads TGTGCCAGCAGTTTAGCGGAGCGACAGGCACTGTTTTTT. Its protein is CASSLAERQALFF.

The sample holds one count of this clone. The chain employs TRBV2 and TRBJ1-4; D is unresolved. This CDR3 has 13 residues. V shed 7 bases and J shed 0 bases, with 6 bases lying between them. Germline CDR1 reads SNHLY; CDR2 reads FYNNEI. The CDR3 reads CASTRTTNEKLFF. The CDR3 nucleotides read TGTGCCAGCACGAGAACAACTAATGAAAAACTGTTTTTT.

This chain connects TRBV12-3 or TRBV12-4 to TRBJ1-5, with D unclear. The CDR3 has 13 residues. Deletions cut 3 bases from V and 6 bases from J, with 9 bases between. Written as DNA, the CDR3 is TGTGCCAGCAGTTTCTTGGGAGGTCAGCCCCAGCATTTT. This translates into CASSFLGGQPQHF.

The rearrangement joins TRBV7-8 to TRBJ1-3; D is ambiguous. The germline V gene encodes CDR1 SGHVS and CDR2 FQNEAQ. The CDR3 spans 17 residues. Trimming removed 1 base at V and 0 bases at J, with 13 bases between. As DNA, the CDR3 is TGTGCCAGCAGCTTAGGGGCAGGTACTTACTCTGGAAACACCATATATTTT. The encoded protein is CASSLGAGTYSGNTIYF.

CDR3: CASSPLEAGGAQYF. As DNA, the CDR3 is TGCGCCAGCAGCCCTCTCGAAGCGGGGGGGGCGCAGTACTTC. This chain joins TRBV4-1 and TRBJ2-7; 10 nucleotides line up with TRBD2. J was trimmed by 9 bases and V by 4 bases; bases with no gene match: 9. Looked up from germline, CDR1 is MGHRA and CDR2 is YSYEKL. The CDR3 loop spans 14 amino acids.

The chain employs TRBV12-3 or TRBV12-4 and TRBJ1-1, with D possibly matching TRBD1 (5 bases). CDR3 length: 12 residues. Trimming removed 6 bases from V and 7 bases from J, with 12 bases in between. CDR3 loop: CASSIRRGEAFF. The DNA for the CDR3 is TGTGCCAGCAGCATACGGAGGGGTGAAGCTTTCTTT.

This chain uses TRBV5-4 with TRBJ2-7, with D possibly TRBD2 on 6 matching bases. Trimming removed 4 bases at V and 2 bases at J, with 16 bases between. Germline V gene lookup returns CDR1 SGHNT and CDR2 YYREEE (reference sequence). The CDR3 sequence is 15 residues long. CDR3 sequence: CASSPGVRMAYEQYF. In nucleotides, the CDR3 is TGTGCCAGCAGCCCGGGGGTCAGGATGGCCTACGAGCAGTACTTC. The variable domain in full, completed from reference TRBV5-4 and TRBJ2-7, reads ETGVTQSPTHLIKTRGQQVTLRCSSQSGHNTVSWYQQALGQGPQFIFQYYREEENGRGNFPPRFSGLQFPNYSSELNVNALELDDSALYLCASSPGVRMAYEQYFGPGTRLTVT.

This sequence joins TRBV6-5 and TRBJ1-1, with TRBD1 matching over 8 bases. The CDR3 length is 14 residues. Germline assignment: CDR1 MNHEY and CDR2 SVGAGI. J was trimmed by 5 bases and V by 5 bases; bases with no gene match: 7. Here the CDR3 DNA reads TGTGCCAGCAGTCACCAGGGGGCGCGGACTGAAGCTTTCTTT. This gives the protein CASSHQGARTEAFF.

V and J are TRBV7-8 and TRBJ2-7; possibly TRBD2 for D (6 bases). This CDR3 region has 15 residues. The V gene lost 5 bases and the J gene lost 2 bases, with 16 bases spanning the gap. Germline V CDR1 and CDR2: SGHVS, FQNEAQ. CDR3 sequence reads: CASSLDRGGTYEQYF. The DNA for the CDR3 is TGTGCCAGCAGCCTCGACCGTGGGGGGACCTACGAGCAGTACTTC.

CDR3 bases: TGTGCCTTCCTGGACAGGGATTCATCCGCTTTCTTT. Translation: CAFLDRDSSAFF. The rearrangement links TRBV30 to TRBJ1-1, with 8 bases that match TRBD1. Trimming removed 7 bases from V and 11 bases from J; junction bases left unmatched: 12. Per germline, CDR1 GTSNPN and CDR2 SVGIG (reference sequence). This CDR3 contains 12 residues.

V is TRBV7-3 and J is TRBJ2-2, with 11 nucleotides matching TRBD1. With V trimmed by 4 bases and J by 5 bases, 3 bases remained unmatched. The CDR3 spans 15 residues. The germline CDR1 and CDR2 sequences are SGHTA and FQGTGA. CDR3 DNA: TGTGCCAGCAGCTGGGGACAGGGGGTGACCGGGGAGCTGTTTTTT. It codes for CASSWGQGVTGELFF.

V usage is TRBV7-2 and J usage is TRBJ1-2, with D perhaps matching TRBD1 (6 bases). V shed 3 bases and J shed 4 bases, with 12 bases lying between them. This CDR3 has 14 residues. CDR1 is SGHTA, CDR2 FQGNSA, per germline. CDR3 coding DNA: TGTGCCAGCAGCTTCCACAGGGATCCCTATGGCTACACCTTC. Amino acid sequence: CASSFHRDPYGYTF.

J is TRBJ1-1 and V is TRBV6-1, with D uncertain. Looked up from germline, CDR1 is MNHNS and CDR2 is SASEGT. This CDR3 has 14 residues. Trimming pared 2 bases from V and 0 bases from J, leaving 7 bases between. The CDR3 coding sequence is TGTGCCAGCAGTGAACCAGATATGAACACTGAAGCTTTCTTT. Encoded protein: CASSEPDMNTEAFF.

The rearrangement uses TRBV11-3 and TRBJ1-1; D perhaps matches TRBD1 (6 bases). Trimming cost V 3 bases and J 3 bases, with 8 bases left between them. The CDR3 sequence is 13 residues long. Germline assignment: CDR1 SGHNT and CDR2 YENEEA. CDR3 coding DNA: TGTGCCAGCAGCTTTTCAGGGGACACTGAAGCTTTCTTT. Protein sequence: CASSFSGDTEAFF.